The 2 T cell receptor beta chains below come from one sample, sequenced in a study of blood T cells in healthy people across ages (dated by TCRdb to the mid-2010s). Library generation was performed with 5' RACE. Data came from an Illumina HiSeq 2500. A second PCR of about 6 to 12 cycles was performed with a sample-barcoded 5' primer and a J-beta primer mix. TCRdb reprocessing: public reads trimmed at Q25 with fastp, clones called with MiXCR, in-frame beta chains kept. Identical CDR3 protein sequences are pooled into one entry, listed with their most common genes and DNA. Counted in this sample were about 780,000 distinct CDR3 sequences; about 46% of them appeared once. The top ten constitute 18% of the sample. The specimen sequenced was blood. The receptors derive from an elderly man in good health.

The sample holds a few counts of this clonotype. This chain joins TRBV5-1 and TRBJ2-1; no firm D call. V was clipped by 1 base and J by 0 bases, with 8 bases between them. CDR3 length equals 15 residues. The V gene's germline CDR1 is SGHRS and CDR2 YFSETQ. CDR3 amino acids: CASSLRDNSYNEQFF. CDR3 nucleotides: TGCGCCAGCAGCTTGAGAGACAACTCCTACAATGAGCAGTTCTTC.

Concerning this clonotype itself: A junction boundary mismatches the germline segment, possibly from a read error. This sequence joins TRBV9 and TRBJ2-1, with 7 bases lining up with TRBD2. From germline, CDR1 is SGDLS and CDR2 YYNGEE. The CDR3 is made up of 13 amino acids. CDR3 coding DNA: TGTGCCAACAGCGGCGGGAGCATTGGTGAGCAGTTCTTC. Its translation: CANSGGSIGEQFF.